This entry concerns a single T cell receptor (beta chain). Looked up from germline, CDR1 is MNHEY and CDR2 is SMNVEV (reference sequence). The CDR3 length is 15 residues. V lost 2 bases, J lost 2 bases, and 3 bases stayed unmatched. This entry belongs to a study of blood T cell repertoires in COVID-19. Overall study context: From the United States, Italy and Spain came samples of acute and convalescent COVID-19.

Enrollees, roughly 18 to 95 years old, lived in about two dozen US areas. Membership in each cohort depended on participant-reported clinical history. As handled by the study authors: Amplification from reference gene primers served as the basis for estimated nucleated cell counts. TCRdb's table, derived via immunoSEQ multiplex PCR, lists solely in-frame clones and lacks some. That table is the source of V, J and clone size, and D and trimming were worked out from the DNA. The profile shows around 250,000 clones, about 90% of them singletons. The sequenced sample was PBMCs or T cells enriched from blood (not recorded which). This receptor was obtained from a woman aged 30 to 39 with acute COVID-19. The chain couples TRBV27 to TRBJ2-1; the match to TRBD2 covers 7 bases. CDR3 protein: CASSLASGTYNEQFF. The CDR3 nucleotides read TGTGCCAGCAGTTTAGCTAGCGGCACCTACAATGAGCAGTTCTTC.